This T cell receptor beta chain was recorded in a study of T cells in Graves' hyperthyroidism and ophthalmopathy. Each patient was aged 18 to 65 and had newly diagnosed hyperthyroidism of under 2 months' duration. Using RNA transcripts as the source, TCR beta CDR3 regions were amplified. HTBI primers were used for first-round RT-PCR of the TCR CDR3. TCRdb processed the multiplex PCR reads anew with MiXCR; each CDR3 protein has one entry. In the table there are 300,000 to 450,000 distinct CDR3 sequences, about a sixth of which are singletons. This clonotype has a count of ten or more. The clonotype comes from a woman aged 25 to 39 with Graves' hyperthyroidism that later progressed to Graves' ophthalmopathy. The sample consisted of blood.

The CDR3 nucleotides read TGTGCCAGCAGTCGTAAGGTCGGGCCCCTATATACCGGGGAGCTGTTTTTT. Translated: CASSRKVGPLYTGELFF. V usage is TRBV28 and J usage is TRBJ2-2; D not certain. With 5 bases removed from V and 5 bases from J, the gap between germline ends came to 21 bases. The CDR3 has 17 residues. Germline V gene lookup returns CDR1 MDHEN and CDR2 SYDVKM. The full variable domain, completed using reference TRBV28 and TRBJ2-2, is DVKVTQSSRYLVKRTGEKVFLECVQDMDHENMFWYRQDPGLGLRLIYFSYDVKMKEKGDIPEGYSVSREKKERFSLILESASTNQTSMYLCASSRKVGPLYTGELFFGEGSRLTVL.